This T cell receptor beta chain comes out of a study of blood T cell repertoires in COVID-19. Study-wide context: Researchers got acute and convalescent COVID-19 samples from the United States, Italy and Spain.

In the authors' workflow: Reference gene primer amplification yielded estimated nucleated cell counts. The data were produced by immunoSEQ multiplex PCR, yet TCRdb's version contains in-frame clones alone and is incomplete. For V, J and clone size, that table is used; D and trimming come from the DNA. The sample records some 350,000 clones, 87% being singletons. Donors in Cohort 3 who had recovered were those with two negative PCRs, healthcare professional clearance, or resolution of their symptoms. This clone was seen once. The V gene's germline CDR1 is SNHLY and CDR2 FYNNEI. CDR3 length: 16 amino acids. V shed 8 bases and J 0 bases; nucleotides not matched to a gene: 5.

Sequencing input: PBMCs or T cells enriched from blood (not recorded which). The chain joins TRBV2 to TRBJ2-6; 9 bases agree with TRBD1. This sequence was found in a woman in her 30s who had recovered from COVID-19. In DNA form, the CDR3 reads TGTGCCAGCGGGGACAGGGCGAACTCTGGGGCCAACGTCCTGACTTTC. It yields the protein CASGDRANSGANVLTF. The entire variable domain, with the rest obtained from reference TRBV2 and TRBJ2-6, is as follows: EPEVTQTPSHQVTQMGQEVILRCVPISNHLYFYWYRQILGQKVEFLVSFYNNEISEKSEIFDDQFSVERPDGSNFTLKIRSTKLEDSAMYFCASGDRANSGANVLTFGAGSRLTVL.